This TCR beta chain is drawn from a study of T cell repertoires in cytomegalovirus infection (dated by TCRdb to the late 2010s). Describing the broader study: Because public TCR beta signatures pointed to carriage of CMV infection together with the matching HLA type, the HLA type of each donor mattered for the analysis. The investigation overall reported the following: Carriers of CMV infection plus the relevant HLA type were discriminated by the cumulative frequency of public TCR beta family members in the study cohort and in an independent roughly 370-donor cohort. The ex vivo response was dominated by HLA-C-restricted CMV-specific TCR beta clonotypes, which also provided the single most frequent clonotype in two of eight donors.

This clonotype was counted at least ten times. What antigen it recognizes has not been identified. Qualities for individual bases were not recorded, and no much larger clone is one base off. TCRdb shows the sequencer as Illumina HiSeq 1500. TCRdb redid the processing of the public reads, applying fastp at Q25 and MiXCR, and retained in-frame beta chains. Rows merge per CDR3 protein into single entries with the most common DNA and genes. In all, the sample holds some 440,000 distinct CDR3 sequences, and 25% to 40% of those were seen once. The ten most abundant clones make up roughly 13% of the sample. Looking up the germline V gene yields CDR1 SGHVS and CDR2 FQNEAQ. The V and J ends are trimmed by 5 bases and 3 bases, leaving 14 bases between them. The CDR3 numbers 14 residues from cysteine through phenylalanine. The CDR3 DNA has 42 bases and is translated from base 1.

The origin of this receptor is a human donor in good health (CMV status not recorded). Some clones in this sample may be carry-over from other donors' samples. The chain couples TRBV7-8 to TRBJ2-7; the D segment could be TRBD1, given 6 matching bases. The sample consisted of PBMCs. Here is the DNA: TGTGCCAGCAGCCTCCGGGACACCTTCTACGAGCAGTACTTC. Its protein is CASSLRDTFYEQYF. The CDR3 plus the reference TRBV7-8 and TRBJ2-7 genes for the other parts give the full variable domain: GAGVSQSPRYKVAKRGQDVALRCDPISGHVSLFWYQQALGQGPEFLTYFQNEAQLDKSGLPSDRFFAERPEGSVSTLKIQRTQQEDSAVYLCASSLRDTFYEQYFGPGTRLTVT.